This T cell receptor beta chain was retrieved from a study of shared clonotypes between healthy human individuals. About the study: Donor ages ranged 18 to 49 years: two women, three men.

Data came from immunoSEQ multiplex PCR; TCRdb stores just in-frame clones and leaves some out. The sample includes about 2,100,000 clones, about 92% of them seen just once. Naive CD8 isolation took CD45RO-negative cells positively selected for CCR7 and excluded terminally differentiated effector memory CD45RA+ cells. With V trimmed by 6 bases and J by 0 bases, 3 bases remained unmatched. CDR1 is MNHEY, CDR2 SVGAGI, per germline. CDR3 length: 14 residues. Sample: naive CD8+ T cells from PBMCs. This receptor was obtained from a man aged 18 to 29 in good health. Some clones in this sample may be carry-over from other donors' samples. The rearrangement uses TRBV6-5 and TRBJ2-3; 7 positions match TRBD2. CDR3 nucleotides: TGTGCCAGCAGGACACTAGCGAGCACAGATACGCAGTATTTT. It encodes CASRTLASTDTQYF.